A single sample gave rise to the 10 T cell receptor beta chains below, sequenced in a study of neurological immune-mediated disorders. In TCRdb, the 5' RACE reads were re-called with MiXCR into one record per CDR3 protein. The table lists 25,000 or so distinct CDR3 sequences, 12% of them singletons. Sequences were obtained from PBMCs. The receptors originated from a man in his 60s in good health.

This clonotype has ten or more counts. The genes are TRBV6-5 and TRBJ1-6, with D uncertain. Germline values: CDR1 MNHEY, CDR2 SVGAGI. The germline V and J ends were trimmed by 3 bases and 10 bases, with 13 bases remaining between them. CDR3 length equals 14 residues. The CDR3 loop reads CASSYANLGSPLHF. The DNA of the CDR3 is TGTGCCAGCAGTTATGCCAACCTGGGGTCACCCCTCCACTTT.

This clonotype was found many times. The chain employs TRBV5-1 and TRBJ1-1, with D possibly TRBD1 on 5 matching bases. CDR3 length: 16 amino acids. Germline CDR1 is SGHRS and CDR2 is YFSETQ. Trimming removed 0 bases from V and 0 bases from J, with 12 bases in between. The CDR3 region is CASSLVGGGMNTEAFF. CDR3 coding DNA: TGCGCCAGCAGCTTGGTAGGCGGGGGAATGAACACTGAAGCTTTCTTT. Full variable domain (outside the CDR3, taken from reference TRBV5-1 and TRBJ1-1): KAGVTQTPRYLIKTRGQQVTLSCSPISGHRSVSWYQQTPGQGLQFLFEYFSETQRNKGNFPGRFSGRQFSNSRSEMNVSTLELGDSALYLCASSLVGGGMNTEAFFGQGTRLTVV.

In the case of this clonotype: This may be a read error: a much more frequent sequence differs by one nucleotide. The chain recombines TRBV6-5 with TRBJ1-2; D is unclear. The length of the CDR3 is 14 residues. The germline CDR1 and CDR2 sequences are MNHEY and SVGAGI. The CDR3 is CDSRLDIGAYGYTF. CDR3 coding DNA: TGTGACAGCAGGCTTGACATCGGAGCCTATGGCTACACCTTC.

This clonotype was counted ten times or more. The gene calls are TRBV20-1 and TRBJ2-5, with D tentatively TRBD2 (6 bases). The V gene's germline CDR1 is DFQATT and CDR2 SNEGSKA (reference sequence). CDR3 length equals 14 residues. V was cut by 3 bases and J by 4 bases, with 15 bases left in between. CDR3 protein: CSASPTGSVETQYF. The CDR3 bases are TGCAGTGCTAGCCCAACCGGGAGTGTAGAGACCCAGTACTTC.

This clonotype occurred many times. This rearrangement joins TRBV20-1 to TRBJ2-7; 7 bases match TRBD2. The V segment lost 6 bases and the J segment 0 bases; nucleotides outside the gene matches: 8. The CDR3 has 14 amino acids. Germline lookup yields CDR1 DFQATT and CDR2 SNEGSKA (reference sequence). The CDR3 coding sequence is TGCAGTGCAAATGTCCGGGACTACTCCTACGAGCAGTACTTC. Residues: CSANVRDYSYEQYF.

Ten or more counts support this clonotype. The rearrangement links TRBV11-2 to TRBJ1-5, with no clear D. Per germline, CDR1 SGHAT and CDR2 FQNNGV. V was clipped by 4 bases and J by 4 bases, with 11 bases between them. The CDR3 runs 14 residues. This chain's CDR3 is CASSSNTGNQPQHF. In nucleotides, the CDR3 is TGTGCCAGCAGCTCCAATACGGGGAATCAGCCCCAGCATTTT.

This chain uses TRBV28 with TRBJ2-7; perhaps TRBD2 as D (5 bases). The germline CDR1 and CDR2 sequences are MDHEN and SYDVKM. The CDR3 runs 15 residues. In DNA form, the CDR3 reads TGTTCTAGCAGTTTACGGACCCCCCCTTCTTACGAGCAGTACTTC. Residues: CSSSLRTPPSYEQYF.

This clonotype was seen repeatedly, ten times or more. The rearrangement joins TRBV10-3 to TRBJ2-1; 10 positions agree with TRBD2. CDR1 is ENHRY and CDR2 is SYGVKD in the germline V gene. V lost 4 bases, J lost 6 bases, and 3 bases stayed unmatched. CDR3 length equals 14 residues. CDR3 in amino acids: CAISALAGSNEQFF. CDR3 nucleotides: TGTGCCATCAGTGCACTAGCGGGAAGCAATGAGCAGTTCTTC.

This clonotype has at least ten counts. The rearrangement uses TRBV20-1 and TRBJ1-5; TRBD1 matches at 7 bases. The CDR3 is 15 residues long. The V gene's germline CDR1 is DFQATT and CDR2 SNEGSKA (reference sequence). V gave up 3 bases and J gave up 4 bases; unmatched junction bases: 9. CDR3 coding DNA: TGCAGTGCTAGGGACCCTACAGGGGAAAATCAGCCCCAGCATTTT. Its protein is CSARDPTGENQPQHF.

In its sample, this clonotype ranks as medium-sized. CDR3 sequence reads: CATSDRTPANYGYTF. CDR3 bases: TGTGCCACCAGTGATCGGACACCAGCTAACTATGGCTACACCTTC. The rearrangement links TRBV24-1 to TRBJ1-2; TRBD1 might be the D (5 bases). Germline assignment: CDR1 KGHDR and CDR2 SFDVKD. The CDR3 sequence is 15 residues long. The V and J ends lost 3 bases and 0 bases respectively, with 10 bases between them.